Listed here is a single T cell receptor beta chain. Germline CDR1 and CDR2: MGHRA and YSYEKL. The CDR3 spans 16 residues. V trimming: 0 bases; J trimming: 5 bases; junction bases outside the gene matches: 8. Original handling: Estimation of nucleated cell counts relied on the amplification of reference gene primers. Assay: immunoSEQ multiplex PCR; the TCRdb copy retains only in-frame clones and omits some. The D gene and trimming were derived from the DNA, and the V and J assignments and clone size from that table. Here the sample spans over 90,000 clones, 84% being singletons. The record originates from a study of blood T cell repertoires in COVID-19. Overall study: The study drew acute and convalescent COVID-19 samples from the United States, Italy and Spain. Sources were T cells, B-cell-depleted T cells, or PBMCs; the material itself was cDNA or gDNA.

The material sequenced was peripheral blood. The chain joins TRBV4-1 to TRBJ2-5; TRBD2 agrees at 8 bases. The sequence was collected from a man aged 40-55 years with active or convalescent COVID-19. CDR3 in amino acids: CASSQEERGPQETQYF. The CDR3 nucleotides read TGCGCCAGCAGCCAAGAGGAGCGGGGGCCGCAGGAGACCCAGTACTTC.